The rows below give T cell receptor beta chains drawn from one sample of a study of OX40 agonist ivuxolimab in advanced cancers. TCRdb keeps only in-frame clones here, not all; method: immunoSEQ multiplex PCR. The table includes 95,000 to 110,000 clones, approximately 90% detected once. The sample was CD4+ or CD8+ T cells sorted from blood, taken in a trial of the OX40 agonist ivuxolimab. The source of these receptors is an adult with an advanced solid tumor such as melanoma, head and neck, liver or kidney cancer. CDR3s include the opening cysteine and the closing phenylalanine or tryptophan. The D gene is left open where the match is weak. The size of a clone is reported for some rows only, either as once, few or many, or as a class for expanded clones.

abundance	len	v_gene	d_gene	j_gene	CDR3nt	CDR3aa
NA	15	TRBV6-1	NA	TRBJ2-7	TGTGCCAGCGTTGACGGGAGGACAGGGACCTACGAGCAGTACTTC	CASVDGRTGTYEQYF
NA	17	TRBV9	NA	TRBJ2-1	TGTGCCAGCAGCGTAGGGGCAGGATACTACTCCTACAATGAGCAGTTCTTC	CASSVGAGYYSYNEQFF
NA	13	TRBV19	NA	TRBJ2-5	TGTGCCAGTAGTACCTTACTTGGAGAGACCCAGTACTTC	CASSTLLGETQYF
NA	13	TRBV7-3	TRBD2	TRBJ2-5	TGTGCCAGCAGCTTAAGCGGGAGAGAGACCCAGTACTTC	CASSLSGRETQYF
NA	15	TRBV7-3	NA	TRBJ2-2	TGTGCCAGCAGCCCCGGGCGGGGGAACACCGGGGAGCTGTTTTTT	CASSPGRGNTGELFF
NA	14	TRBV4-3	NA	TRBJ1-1	TGCGCCAGCAGCCCGGGGACCGCTAACACTGAAGCTTTCTTT	CASSPGTANTEAFF
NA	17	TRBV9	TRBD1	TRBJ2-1	TGTGCCAGTACCCGACAGGGGGCTACCTTCCTATACAATGAGCAGTTCTTC	CASTRQGATFLYNEQFF
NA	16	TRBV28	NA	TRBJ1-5	TGTGCCAGCACCTCTCGTTCGGTCCCGATCGATGGGCCCCAGCATTTT	CASTSRSVPIDGPQHF
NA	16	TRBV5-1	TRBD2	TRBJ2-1	TGCGCCAGCAGCGACCGGAGCGGGAGCCCCGCGAGTGAGCAGTTCTTC	CASSDRSGSPASEQFF
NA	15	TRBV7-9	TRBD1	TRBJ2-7	TGTGCCAGCAGCTTGATTGGACAGGGATCCTACGAGCAGTACTTC	CASSLIGQGSYEQYF
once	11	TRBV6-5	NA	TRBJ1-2	TGTGCCAGCGGGGGGAACTATGGCTACACCTTC	CASGGNYGYTF
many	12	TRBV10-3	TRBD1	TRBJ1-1	TGTGCCACCGGACAGGGGGAGGCTGAAGCTTTCTTT	CATGQGEAEAFF
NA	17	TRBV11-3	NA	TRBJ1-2	TGTGCCAGCAGCTTAGCGCTGACAGGTGAATTAAACTATGGCTACACCTTC	CASSLALTGELNYGYTF
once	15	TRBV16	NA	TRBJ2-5	TGTGCCAGCAGCCAATCGAGGGTCGCCCAAGAGACCCAGTACTTC	CASSQSRVAQETQYF
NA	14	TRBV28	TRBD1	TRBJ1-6	TGTGCCAGCAGTCAATGGACAGGGGCGACACCCCTCCACTTT	CASSQWTGATPLHF
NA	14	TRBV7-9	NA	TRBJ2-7	TGTGCCAGCAGCTTAGCGCTCGGACCCTACGAGCAGTACTTC	CASSLALGPYEQYF
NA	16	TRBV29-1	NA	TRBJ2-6	TGCAGCGTCTTAGGGGCGGCCACGTCGGTCTCCAACGTCCTGACTTTC	CSVLGAATSVSNVLTF
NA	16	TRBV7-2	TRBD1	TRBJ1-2	TGTGCCAGCAGCTTAGCAACGCCCGACAGGGGACGAGGCTACACCTTC	CASSLATPDRGRGYTF
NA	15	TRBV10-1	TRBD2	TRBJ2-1	TGCGCCAGCAGTGAGTTAGCGGGAGAATATAATGAGCAGTTCTTC	CASSELAGEYNEQFF
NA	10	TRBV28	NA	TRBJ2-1	TGTGCCAGCAGTCGCAATGAGCAGTTCTTC	CASSRNEQFF
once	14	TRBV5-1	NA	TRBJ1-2	TGCGCCAGCAGCATACCGGGACAAGGCTATGGCTACACCTTC	CASSIPGQGYGYTF
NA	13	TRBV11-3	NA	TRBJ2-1	TGTGCCAGCACCCCTAGCGTGGAGGGAGAGCAGTTCTTC	CASTPSVEGEQFF
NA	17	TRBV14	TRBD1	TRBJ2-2	TGTGCCAGCAGCCAGGAGTACAGGGGGGAATTCACCGGGGAGCTGTTTTTT	CASSQEYRGEFTGELFF
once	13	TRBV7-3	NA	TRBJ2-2	TGTGCCAGCAGCTCAAGGGAGGCCGGGGAGCTGTTTTTT	CASSSREAGELFF
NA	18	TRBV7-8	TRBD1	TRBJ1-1	TGTGCCAGCAGCTACCGGGACAGGGGTCGAGCTGGGCGAACTGAAGCTTTCTTT	CASSYRDRGRAGRTEAFF
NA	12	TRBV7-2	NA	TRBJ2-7	TGTGCCAGCAGCTTAAACACCTACGAGCAGTACTTC	CASSLNTYEQYF
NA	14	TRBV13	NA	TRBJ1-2	TGTGCCAGCAGCTTGGGAAGGGTAGACTATGGCTACACCTTC	CASSLGRVDYGYTF
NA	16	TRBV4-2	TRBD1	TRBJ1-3	TGTGCCAGCAGCCAAGAAATCCAGGGACAGAGAAACACCATATATTTT	CASSQEIQGQRNTIYF
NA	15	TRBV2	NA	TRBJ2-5	TGTGCCAGCAGTCCCCGGACCGTGTACCAAGAGACCCAGTACTTC	CASSPRTVYQETQYF
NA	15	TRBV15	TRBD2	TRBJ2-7	TGTGCCACCAGCAGTTCAGCGGGAGGCGGGCGGGAGCAGTACTTC	CATSSSAGGGREQYF
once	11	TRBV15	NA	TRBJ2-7	TGTGCCACCAGCTTACTCGGCGAGCAGTACTTC	CATSLLGEQYF
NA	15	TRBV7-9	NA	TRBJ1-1	TGTGCCAGCAGCTTAGAGTCGGGGACGGGCACTGAAGCTTTCTTT	CASSLESGTGTEAFF
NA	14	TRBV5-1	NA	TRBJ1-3	TGCGCCAGCAGGGACAGTTCCTCTGGAAACACCATATATTTT	CASRDSSSGNTIYF
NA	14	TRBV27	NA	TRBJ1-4	TGTGCCAGCAGTTTTCAGGGCCCTAATGAAAAACTGTTTTTT	CASSFQGPNEKLFF
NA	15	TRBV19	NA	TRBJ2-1	TGTGCCAGTAGTATTTGGGATGGTGGCATCGGTGAGCAGTTCTTC	CASSIWDGGIGEQFF
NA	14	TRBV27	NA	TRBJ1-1	TGTGCCAGCAGTTCACCTTCAATGAACACTGAAGCTTTCTTT	CASSSPSMNTEAFF
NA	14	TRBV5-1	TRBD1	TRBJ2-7	TGCGCCAGCAGTACGGGACAGAGCTCCTACGAGCAGTACTTC	CASSTGQSSYEQYF
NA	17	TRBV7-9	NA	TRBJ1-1	TGTGCCAGCAGCGCTCGCGGCGGTGGGGCGGTGAACACTGAAGCTTTCTTT	CASSARGGGAVNTEAFF
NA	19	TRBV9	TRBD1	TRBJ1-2	TGTGCCAGCAGCGGAAGGCGGGACAGTAGCTTGTGGGGGAGCTATGGCTACACCTTC	CASSGRRDSSLWGSYGYTF
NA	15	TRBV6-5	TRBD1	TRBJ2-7	TGTGCCAGCAGTTACTCGACAGGGGGATCCTACGAGCAGTACTTC	CASSYSTGGSYEQYF
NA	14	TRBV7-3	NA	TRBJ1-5	TGTGCCAGCAGCCCAGGGACCGCAGATCAGCCCCAGCATTTT	CASSPGTADQPQHF
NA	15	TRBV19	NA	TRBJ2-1	TGTGCCAGTATACGCTCAGGGGCGGAAAACAATGAGCAGTTCTTC	CASIRSGAENNEQFF
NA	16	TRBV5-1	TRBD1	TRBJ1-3	TGCGCCAGCAGCTCTCGGACAGGGGCCTCTGGAAACACCATATATTTT	CASSSRTGASGNTIYF
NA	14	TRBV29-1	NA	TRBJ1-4	TGCAGCGTTGAATATAGGGGGTTTAATGAAAAACTGTTTTTT	CSVEYRGFNEKLFF
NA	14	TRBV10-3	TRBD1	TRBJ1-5	TGTGCCATCAGTGGTACAGGGGGCAATCAGCCCCAGCATTTT	CAISGTGGNQPQHF
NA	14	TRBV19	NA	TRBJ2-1	TGTGCCAGTAGTATAGGAGTGGCGGCGGAGGAGCAGTTCTTC	CASSIGVAAEEQFF
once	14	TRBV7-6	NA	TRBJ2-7	TGTGCCAGCAGCTTACGACAGCTCTCCTACGAGCAGTACTTC	CASSLRQLSYEQYF
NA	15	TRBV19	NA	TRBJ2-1	TGTGCCAGTAGTATTAGGTCTACCGGAACAGGTGAGCAGTTCTTC	CASSIRSTGTGEQFF
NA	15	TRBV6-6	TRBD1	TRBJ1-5	TGTGCCAGCAGCCTGGACAGGAATCTTAATCAGCCCCAGCATTTT	CASSLDRNLNQPQHF
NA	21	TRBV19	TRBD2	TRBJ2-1	TGTGCCAGTAGTCGACAGTTTTCCGGGACTAGCGGGAGTTTTAGCTACAATGAGCAGTTCTTC	CASSRQFSGTSGSFSYNEQFF
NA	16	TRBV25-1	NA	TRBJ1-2	TGTGCCAGCAGTGCACCCGGACGGGAAGCTAACTATGGCTACACCTTC	CASSAPGREANYGYTF
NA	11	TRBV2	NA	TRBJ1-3	TGTGCCAGCAGCCTCGGGAACACCATATATTTT	CASSLGNTIYF
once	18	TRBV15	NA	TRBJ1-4	TGTGCCACCAGCAGAGTGAGTCCGGGACAACCATCTAATGAAAAACTGTTTTTT	CATSRVSPGQPSNEKLFF
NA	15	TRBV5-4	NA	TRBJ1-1	TGTGCCAGCATCACGGACAGTCTCCTGAACACTGAAGCTTTCTTT	CASITDSLLNTEAFF
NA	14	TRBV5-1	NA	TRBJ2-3	TGCGCCAGCAGCTTGGGGCGGGGACCAGATACGCAGTATTTT	CASSLGRGPDTQYF
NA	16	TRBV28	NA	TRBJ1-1	TGTGCCAGCAGTTCTTATCGAGCCGACAAGAACACTGAAGCTTTCTTT	CASSSYRADKNTEAFF
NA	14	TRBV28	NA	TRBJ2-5	TGTGCCAGAGGATCTCGCGGGATGGAGGAGACCCAGTACTTC	CARGSRGMEETQYF
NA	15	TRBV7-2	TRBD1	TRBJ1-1	TGTGCCAGCAGCTCGTGGACAGGGGGTAACACTGAAGCTTTCTTT	CASSSWTGGNTEAFF
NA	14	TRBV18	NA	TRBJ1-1	TGTGCCAGCTCACCACCGGACGGGAACACTGAAGCTTTCTTT	CASSPPDGNTEAFF